The 31 T cell receptor beta chains below were found in one sample sequenced in a study of CD8 T cells in cerebrospinal fluid in Alzheimer's disease. TCRdb reprocessed the 10x single-cell sequencing reads and stores each CDR3 protein as one record, lacking DNA. The sample includes over a thousand distinct CDR3 sequences. What was sequenced was cerebrospinal fluid. The receptor source for this set is a human donor in good health.

This clonotype shows up as medium-sized by frequency. This chain uses TRBV6-6 with TRBJ1-5. Germline V gives CDR1 MNHNY, CDR2 SVGAGI (reference sequence). This CDR3 comprises 13 residues. CDR3 residues: CASSYSREQPQHF.

This clonotype is labeled medium-sized based on frequency. The chain employs TRBV20-1 and TRBJ1-2. The CDR3 is made up of 15 amino acids. CDR1 is DFQATT and CDR2 is SNEGSKA in the germline V gene (reference sequence). CDR3 sequence: CSAEPGLTRENGYTF.

Frequency places this clonotype as large. The chain recombines TRBV2 with TRBJ2-5; TCRdb's assignment of TRBD1 cannot be checked, as there is no DNA. This CDR3 contains 11 residues. Germline values: CDR1 SNHLY, CDR2 FYNNEI. This CDR3 reads CASRTEETQYF.

Frequency places this clonotype as medium-sized (0.01 to 0.1%). The V and J genes are TRBV5-1 and TRBJ2-3; no DNA is available, so the TRBD1 call from TCRdb remains unchecked. Germline V CDR1 and CDR2: SGHRS, YFSETQ. The CDR3 consists of 14 residues. CDR3 protein: CASSTGQGLDTQYF.

By frequency, this clonotype is large. This sequence joins TRBV7-2 and TRBJ2-1. The length of the CDR3 is 15 residues. Germline V gene sequence: CDR1 SGHTA, CDR2 FQGNSA. CDR3 region: CASSLQVRPIDEQFF.

In terms of frequency, this clonotype is large (0.1 to 1%). V gene TRBV3-1 combines with J gene TRBJ2-7. CDR3 length: 15 amino acids. The germline gives CDR1 LGHDT, CDR2 YNNKEL (reference sequence). The chain's CDR3 is CASSQDTEPYYEQYF.

This clonotype is labeled medium-sized based on frequency. The chain is built from TRBV21-1 and TRBJ2-3; without DNA, the TCRdb call of TRBD1 cannot be checked. TRBV21-1 has pseudogene status. The CDR3 consists of 18 residues. The CDR3 is CASSIGQVFPGNTDTQYF.

Its frequency marks this clonotype as large. The rearrangement joins TRBV7-2 to TRBJ2-3; TCRdb proposes TRBD1, but this gene call is untestable without DNA. The V gene's germline CDR1 is SGHTA and CDR2 FQGNSA. This CDR3 is 16 amino acids long. The CDR3: CASSLGGGSNTDTQYF.

Considering frequency, this clonotype is medium-sized. The J gene is TRBJ2-1, the V gene TRBV19. The CDR3 runs to 12 residues. The germline V gene encodes CDR1 LNHDA and CDR2 SQIVND (reference sequence). CDR3 amino acids: CASSIDVDEQFF. Combining the CDR3 with reference TRBV19 and TRBJ2-1 gives the whole variable domain DGGITQSPKYLFRKEGQNVTLSCEQNLNHDAMYWYRQDPGQGLRLIYYSQIVNDFQKGDIAEGYSVSREKKESFPLTVTSAQKNPTAFYLCASSIDVDEQFFGPGTRLTVL.

In terms of frequency, this clonotype is medium-sized. This rearrangement joins TRBV18 to TRBJ1-1; TCRdb designates TRBD1, a call that cannot be tested without DNA. The CDR3 has 16 amino acids. Germline V CDR1 and CDR2: KGHSH, LQKENI. The CDR3 sequence: CASSPRQGGGNTEAFF.

Its frequency marks this clonotype as large. The chain couples TRBV10-3 to TRBJ1-1. The CDR3 covers 14 residues. CDR1 and CDR2 (germline): ENHRY, SYGVKD. CDR3 loop: CAISRPGGDTEAFF.

This clonotype is labeled large based on frequency. The chain links TRBV5-1 to TRBJ2-1; there is no DNA to check the TCRdb D call of TRBD2. Germline CDR1 is SGHRS and CDR2 is YFSETQ. The CDR3 has 16 amino acids. The CDR3 region is CASSIGGLAGNNEQFF. The entire variable domain, with the rest obtained from reference TRBV5-1 and TRBJ2-1, is as follows: KAGVTQTPRYLIKTRGQQVTLSCSPISGHRSVSWYQQTPGQGLQFLFEYFSETQRNKGNFPGRFSGRQFSNSRSEMNVSTLELGDSALYLCASSIGGLAGNNEQFFGPGTRLTVL.

The chain couples TRBV4-2 to TRBJ1-2. CDR1 LGHNA and CDR2 YNFKEQ come from the germline V gene. This CDR3 spans 15 amino acids. CDR3 amino acids: CASSQDGPISSGYTF.

The chain employs TRBV7-6 and TRBJ2-1. CDR3 length equals 13 residues. Germline values: CDR1 SGHVS, CDR2 FNYEAQ. The CDR3 sequence is CASSSQSYNEQFF.

By frequency, this clonotype is medium-sized. The rearrangement uses TRBV7-2 and TRBJ2-7; TCRdb picks TRBD2, but there is no DNA to check that call. Germline-derived CDR1 and CDR2 are SGHTA and FQGNSA. The CDR3 extends over 13 amino acids. CDR3 loop: CASSITTSAEQYF.

In terms of frequency, this clonotype is medium-sized. The chain recombines TRBV6-2 or TRBV6-3 with TRBJ2-7; the TCRdb D gene call, TRBD2, has no DNA to confirm it. The CDR3 totals 15 residues. Germline values: CDR1 MNHEY, CDR2 SVGEGT. CDR3 loop: CASRDAQAGDYEQYF.

The chain links TRBV30 to TRBJ1-3; the TCRdb call, TRBD1, lacks DNA for checking. Per the germline V gene, CDR1 is GTSNPN and CDR2 is SVGIG (reference sequence). The CDR3 has 15 amino acids. CDR3: CAWSVQGVSGNTIYF.

By frequency, this clonotype registers medium-sized. The V call is TRBV10-1, the J call TRBJ2-7; TCRdb designates TRBD1, a call that cannot be tested without DNA. The CDR3 runs 15 residues. Looked up from germline, CDR1 is WNHNN and CDR2 is SYGVQD (reference sequence). CDR3 sequence: CASSGTGDPKYEQYF.

By frequency, this clonotype is large (0.1 to 1%). The chain is built from TRBV18 and TRBJ2-1; TCRdb calls TRBD2, which cannot be checked without DNA. CDR1 and CDR2 from the germline V gene are KGHSH and LQKENI. This CDR3 comprises 12 residues. CDR3 in amino acids: CASSQTSPEQFF.

Measured by frequency, this clonotype is medium-sized. J is TRBJ2-5 and V is TRBV6-5; TCRdb indicates TRBD2, and absent DNA this call remains unverified. The V gene's germline CDR1 is MNHEY and CDR2 SVGAGI. CDR3 length equals 15 residues. The CDR3 loop reads CASSRNSGGPETQYF.

This clonotype is medium-sized by frequency. J is TRBJ1-6 and V is TRBV30; TCRdb's D call, TRBD1, is unchecked because there is no DNA. Germline values: CDR1 GTSNPN, CDR2 SVGIG (reference sequence). This CDR3 is 17 amino acids long. CDR3 loop: CAWSALDRSSYNSPLHF.

Judged by frequency, this clonotype is medium-sized. J is TRBJ2-7 and V is TRBV28; there is no DNA to check the TCRdb D call of TRBD1. The CDR3 has 12 amino acids. CDR1 MDHEN and CDR2 SYDVKM come from the germline V gene. The CDR3 reads CASNRDSHEQYF.

This clonotype is called large based on its frequency. V usage is TRBV20-1 and J usage is TRBJ1-2. From germline, CDR1 is DFQATT and CDR2 SNEGSKA (reference sequence). This CDR3 comprises 17 residues. The CDR3 reads CSASVAGRRMATYGYTF.

The J gene is TRBJ2-4, the V gene TRBV7-8. The CDR3 runs to 15 residues. Per the germline V gene, CDR1 is SGHVS and CDR2 is FQNEAQ. The CDR3 sequence is CASSPEIRAKNIQYF.

By frequency, this clonotype registers medium-sized. The J gene is TRBJ1-4, the V gene TRBV7-2. The CDR3 contains 14 residues. From germline, CDR1 is SGHTA and CDR2 FQGNSA. The CDR3 spells CASSLEPPYEKLFF.

Frequency places this clonotype as medium-sized. The chain carries TRBV6-2 or TRBV6-3 and TRBJ2-5; the D call of TRBD2 rests on TCRdb alone, since no DNA is present to check it. Germline V gene sequence: CDR1 MNHEY, CDR2 SVGEGT. The CDR3 is 14 residues long. The CDR3 here is CASSQSYRQETQYF.

This clonotype is deemed medium-sized by its frequency. This chain links TRBV6-6 with TRBJ1-6; TCRdb's assignment of TRBD1 cannot be checked, as there is no DNA. The CDR3 extends over 17 amino acids. The germline V gene encodes CDR1 MNHNY and CDR2 SVGAGI (reference sequence). CDR3: CASSTTGSPSYNSPLHF.

Considering frequency, this clonotype is medium-sized (0.01 to 0.1%). This chain uses TRBV7-9 with TRBJ1-5; the TRBD1 assignment by TCRdb is unverifiable without DNA. The CDR3 is 14 amino acids. Germline loops: CDR1 SEHNR, CDR2 FQNEAQ (reference sequence). CDR3 sequence reads: CASSPTGPNQPQHF.

This clonotype ranks as large in terms of frequency. The chain joins TRBV3-1 to TRBJ2-5; TCRdb selects TRBD2, and the lack of DNA leaves this call unchecked. CDR1 and CDR2 (germline): LGHDT, YNNKEL (reference sequence). The CDR3 totals 17 residues. CDR3 amino acids: CASSQDLGGVTRETQYF.

This clonotype is large by frequency. The chain carries TRBV11-2 and TRBJ2-3. The CDR3 totals 11 residues. Germline CDR1 reads SGHAT; CDR2 reads FQNNGV. CDR3 residues: CASSLADTQYF.

This clonotype is deemed large (0.1 to 1%) by its frequency. CDR3 sequence reads: CASSPYPGYNEQFF. This chain joins TRBV7-2 and TRBJ2-1; TCRdb outputs TRBD1, but without DNA this stays unchecked. CDR3 length: 14 amino acids. The germline V gene has CDR1 SGHTA and CDR2 FQGNSA.